This T cell receptor (beta chain) was profiled in a study of beta chain features in type 1 diabetes. General observations from the study: Individuals with type 1 diabetes displayed fewer insertions and more deletions at VDJ junctions. The naive, central memory and Treg TCRB repertoires showed an apparent similarity that was greater among patients than among healthy donors.

Trimming took off 6 bases at V and 5 bases at J, with 22 bases between the two ends. CDR3 length: 16 amino acids. Looked up from germline, CDR1 is MDHEN and CDR2 is SYDVKM. CD45RO/CCR7/CD25/CD127/CD95/CD27 separated CD4+ naive, central memory, regulatory and stem cell-like memory cells by sorting. In this sample, this clone turned up a few times. The antigen is unknown. Expressed TCRB transcripts got sequenced, as all isolated RNA was reverse transcribed. TCRdb's copy holds only in-frame clones and misses some; the assay was immunoSEQ multiplex PCR. The repertoire includes 850,000 to 900,000 clones, roughly a sixth of them detected once, and 0.023% sits in the top ten.

The sequenced sample was naive CD4+ T cells from blood. The chain couples TRBV28 to TRBJ2-5; perhaps D is TRBD1 or TRBD2 (6 bases each). The sequence was collected from a woman aged 18-29 years in good health. As DNA, the CDR3 is TGTGCCAGCAGACCACCACTTCACGGGGGCGGTGAGACCCAGTACTTC. Protein sequence: CASRPPLHGGGETQYF. The whole variable domain, filled in from reference TRBV28 and TRBJ2-5, reads DVKVTQSSRYLVKRTGEKVFLECVQDMDHENMFWYRQDPGLGLRLIYFSYDVKMKEKGDIPEGYSVSREKKERFSLILESASTNQTSMYLCASRPPLHGGGETQYFGPGTRLLVL.